This record looks at one TCR beta chain sequence and its context. The study assigned cohorts using participant-reported clinical history. Per the original data handling: By means of reference gene primer amplification, nucleated cell counts were estimated. Generated by immunoSEQ multiplex PCR, the TCRdb table keeps only in-frame clones and is missing some. Clone size and V and J calls were adopted from that table, with D and trimming inferred from the DNA. The sample lists under 250,000 clones, roughly four fifths occurring once. This entry is derived from a study of blood T cell repertoires in COVID-19. On the study more broadly: From the United States, Italy and Spain came samples of acute and convalescent COVID-19. T cells, B-cell-depleted T cells, or PBMCs provided the cDNA or gDNA that served as material.

The germline V gene encodes CDR1 SQVTM and CDR2 ANQGSEA. The CDR3 totals 13 residues. V was pared by 6 bases and J by 2 bases, with 4 bases of the junction left unmatched. Material for sequencing was PBMCs or T cells enriched from blood (not recorded which). The rearrangement uses TRBV29-1 and TRBJ2-3; 8 bases line up with TRBD1. This TCR was sampled from a man aged 55 to 69 who had recovered from COVID-19. Here the CDR3 reads CSVDRGFTDTQYF. The CDR3 nucleotides read TGCAGCGTCGACAGGGGATTCACAGATACGCAGTATTTT.